The subject of this entry is one TCR beta chain. The data were produced by immunoSEQ multiplex PCR, yet TCRdb's version contains in-frame clones alone and is incomplete. Counted here are about 53,000 clones, roughly 84% occurring once; the ten biggest clones make up approximately 5.9%. This record belongs to a study of technical replicates of blood from several donors. The CDR3 spans 16 residues. CDR1 is SGHTA, CDR2 FQGNSA, per germline. Losses at the gene ends were 4 bases for V and 2 bases for J; bases not matched to a gene: 4. Sequencing input: PBMCs. This sequence originates from a human donor in good health. Some clones in this sample may be carry-over from other donors' samples. V and J are TRBV7-2 and TRBJ2-3; 12 bases are a match to TRBD2. The CDR3 nucleotides are TGTGCCAGCAGCTCCGGACTAGCGGGGAACACAGATACGCAGTATTTT. It specifies CASSSGLAGNTDTQYF.